Detailed here is one T cell receptor (beta chain). Its specificity is not known. The data are from a study of response to subunit inactivated influenza vaccine. Study-wide points: With each seasonal influenza vaccination, the authors suggested, few new T cells are recruited.

V was shortened by 6 bases and J by 5 bases, with 7 bases between the two germline ends. This CDR3 is 10 amino acids long. Germline V gene lookup returns CDR1 DFQATT and CDR2 SNEGSKA (reference sequence). One entry per CDR3 protein, called by TCRdb with MiXCR from the RT-PCR reads. The sample includes some 640,000 distinct CDR3 sequences, approximately 14% of them seen just once. The chain employs TRBV20-1 and TRBJ1-2; maybe TRBD1 (5 bases). This receptor was taken from a middle-aged man who received an inactivated influenza vaccine. The sequences come from PBMCs from blood, collected approximately 15 days before vaccination. This CDR3 is CSARAYGYTF. CDR3 nucleotide sequence: TGCAGTGCCAGGGCATATGGCTACACCTTC.